The source of this T cell receptor beta chain is a study of blood T cell repertoires in COVID-19. In the study overall: COVID-19 samples, acute and convalescent, were from the United States, Italy and Spain. Nucleic acid was either cDNA or gDNA, and it came from T cells, B-cell-depleted T cells, or PBMCs.

A single count supports this clone. The CDR3 is 16 amino acids. V gave up 4 bases and J gave up 0 bases; unmatched junction bases: 1. Looked up from germline, CDR1 is MDHEN and CDR2 is SYDVKM. Authors' methods: It was from reference gene primer amplification that nucleated cell counts were estimated. Profiled with immunoSEQ multiplex PCR; TCRdb holds only in-frame clones, not every one. The V and J calls and clone size are taken from that table; D and trimming were inferred from the DNA. The data show about 74,000 clones, just under 85% seen once. V gene TRBV28 combines with J gene TRBJ2-1, with 12 positions matching TRBD2. The sequenced sample consisted of peripheral blood. This TCR derives from a man between 65 and 79 years old with acute or convalescent COVID-19. The chain's CDR3 is CASSWGLAGSYNEQFF. CDR3 sequence (DNA): TGTGCCAGCAGTTGGGGACTAGCGGGCTCCTACAATGAGCAGTTCTTC.